The clone carrying this T cell receptor beta chain was counted only a few times. What it recognizes is unknown. The sample originates from a study of cytomegalovirus exposure and HLA in healthy donors. Whole-study results and caveats: Analysis was performed later, and it showed HLA-associated TCR beta chains to be more clonally expanded than equally common others. Across HLA loci, a later analysis found differing TCR association rates, with DRB1 most and HLA-C fewest. The study put roughly 160 TCR beta chains on its list as cytomegalovirus-associated.

CDR3 length: 18 residues. After removal of 4 bases from V and 0 bases from J, the junction contained 12 bases not matched to a gene. Germline V CDR1 and CDR2: SGHRS, YFSETQ. Use of 60 Vbeta and 13 Jbeta primers characterized the PCR. TCRdb keeps only in-frame clones here, not all; method: immunoSEQ multiplex PCR. The sample shows approximately 150,000 clones, just over 75% of them seen only once. Input material: PBMCs. The chain recombines TRBV5-1 with TRBJ2-2; 7 bases fit TRBD2. The TCR sequence derives from a woman between 40 and 55 years old in good health and CMV-seronegative. As DNA, the CDR3 is TGCGCCAGCAGCCCCGGAGGGTCGGGGAGGGCGAACACCGGGGAGCTGTTTTTT. It codes for CASSPGGSGRANTGELFF.